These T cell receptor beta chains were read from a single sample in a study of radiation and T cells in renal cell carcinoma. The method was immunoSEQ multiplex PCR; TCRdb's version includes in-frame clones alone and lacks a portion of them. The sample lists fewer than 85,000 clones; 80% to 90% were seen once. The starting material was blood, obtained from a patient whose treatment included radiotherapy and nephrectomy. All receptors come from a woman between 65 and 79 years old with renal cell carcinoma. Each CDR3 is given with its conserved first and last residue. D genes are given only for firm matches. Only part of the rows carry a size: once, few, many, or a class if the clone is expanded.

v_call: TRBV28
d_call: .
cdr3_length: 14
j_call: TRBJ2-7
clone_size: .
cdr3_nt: TGTGCCAGCAGTTTCGGGCGGCTTACCTACGAGCAGTACTTC
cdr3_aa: CASSFGRLTYEQYF

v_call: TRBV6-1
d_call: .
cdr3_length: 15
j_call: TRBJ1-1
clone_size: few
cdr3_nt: TGTGCCAGCAGTGGGAGACAGGAATTGAACACTGAAGCTTTCTTT
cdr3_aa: CASSGRQELNTEAFF

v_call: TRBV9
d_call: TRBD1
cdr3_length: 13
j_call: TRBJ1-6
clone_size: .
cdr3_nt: TGTGCCAGCAGCGTAGGGGGGGGGACAGCCCTCCACTTT
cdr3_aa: CASSVGGGTALHF

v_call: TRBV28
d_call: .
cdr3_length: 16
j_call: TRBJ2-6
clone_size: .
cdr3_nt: TGTGCCAGCAGACCTTACAGGACCTCTGGGGCCAACGTCCTGACTTTC
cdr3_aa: CASRPYRTSGANVLTF

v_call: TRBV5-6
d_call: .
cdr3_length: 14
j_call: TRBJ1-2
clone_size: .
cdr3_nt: TGTGCCAGCAGCCGCGCGGAAAGAGGCTATGGCTACACCTTC
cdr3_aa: CASSRAERGYGYTF

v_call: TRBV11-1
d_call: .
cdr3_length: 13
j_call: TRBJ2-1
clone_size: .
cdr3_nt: TGTGCCACTTCGAGGGGGGGGCTAAATGAGCAGTTCTTC
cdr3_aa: CATSRGGLNEQFF

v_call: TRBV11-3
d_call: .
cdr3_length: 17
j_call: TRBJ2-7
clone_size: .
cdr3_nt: TGTGCCAGCAGCTTAGATATTGGCGCCCCGGGCTCCTACGAGCAGTACTTC
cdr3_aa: CASSLDIGAPGSYEQYF

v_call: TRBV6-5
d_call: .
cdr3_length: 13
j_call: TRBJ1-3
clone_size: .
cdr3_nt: TGTGCCAGCAGGCAACCCTCTGGAAACACCATATATTTT
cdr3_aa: CASRQPSGNTIYF

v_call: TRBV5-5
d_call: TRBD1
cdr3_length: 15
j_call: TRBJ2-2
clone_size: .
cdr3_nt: TGTGCCAGCAGATCGCCGGGACAGGGGCCCGGGGAGCTGTTTTTT
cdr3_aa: CASRSPGQGPGELFF

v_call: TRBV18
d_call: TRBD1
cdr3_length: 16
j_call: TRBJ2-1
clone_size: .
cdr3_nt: TGTGCCAGCTCACCAAGGACAGGGTTTAATTTCAATGAGCAGTTCTTC
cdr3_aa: CASSPRTGFNFNEQFF

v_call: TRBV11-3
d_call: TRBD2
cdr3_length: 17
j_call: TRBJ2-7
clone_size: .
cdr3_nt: TGTGCCAGCAGCTTGGGACTAGCGGGGGGGCACTCCTACGAGCAGTACTTC
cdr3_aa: CASSLGLAGGHSYEQYF

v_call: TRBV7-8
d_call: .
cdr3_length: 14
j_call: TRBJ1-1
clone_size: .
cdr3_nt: TGTGCCAGCAGCTTTGGACCCCAGAACACTGAAGCTTTCTTT
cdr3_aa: CASSFGPQNTEAFF

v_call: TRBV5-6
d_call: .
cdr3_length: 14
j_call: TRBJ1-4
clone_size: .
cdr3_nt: TGTGCCAGCAGCTTCGGAGAAGGTGATGAAAAACTGTTTTTT
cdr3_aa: CASSFGEGDEKLFF

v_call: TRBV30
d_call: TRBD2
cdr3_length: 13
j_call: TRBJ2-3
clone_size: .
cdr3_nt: TGTGCCTGGAGAATAGCGGGGGCAGATACGCAGTATTTT
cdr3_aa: CAWRIAGADTQYF

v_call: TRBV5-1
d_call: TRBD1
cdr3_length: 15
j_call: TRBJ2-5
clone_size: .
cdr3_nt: TGCGCCAGCAGCTGGACCCCGGGACAGGAGGAGACCCAGTACTTC
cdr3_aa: CASSWTPGQEETQYF